The 3 T cell receptor beta chains given below trace back to one sample, sequenced in a study of beta chain features in type 1 diabetes. Study-level points and caveats: In all four CD4+ subsets, TCRB CDR3 length was significantly, moderately reduced in type 1 diabetes.

The antigens of these receptors remain unknown. All of the isolated RNA was reverse transcribed, so expressed TCRB transcripts were sequenced. Only in-frame clones appear in the TCRdb table, and some are missing; sequencing was by immunoSEQ multiplex PCR. The repertoire holds some 660,000 clones, 11% to 15% seen once, with 0.03% to 0.04% in the top ten. The sequenced material came from naive CD4+ T cells from blood. The origin of the receptors is a man aged 18 to 35 with type 1 diabetes.

This rearrangement joins TRBV14 to TRBJ2-3; no reliable D call. Germline CDR1 reads SGHDN; CDR2 reads FVKESK. V was shortened by 0 bases and J by 8 bases, with 0 bases between the two germline ends. CDR3 size: 10 residues. CDR3 protein: CASSQDTQYF. CDR3 DNA sequence: TGTGCCAGCAGCCAAGATACGCAGTATTTT.

The chain uses TRBV6-5 and TRBJ2-4, with 10 bases matching TRBD1. The CDR3 is 14 residues long. The V gene's germline CDR1 is MNHEY and CDR2 SVGAGI. Trimming at V came to 5 bases and at J to 7 bases, leaving 5 bases not matched to a gene. CDR3 region: CASSPRTGGNIQYF. The CDR3 DNA follows: TGTGCCAGCAGTCCACGGACAGGGGGGAACATTCAGTACTTC.

This chain links TRBV6-5 with TRBJ2-5, with D hard to call. Trimming took off 3 bases at V and 2 bases at J, with 7 bases between the two ends. Germline V gene data show CDR1 as MNHEY and CDR2 as SVGAGI. The CDR3 loop spans 13 amino acids. CDR3 nucleotide sequence: TGTGCCAGCAGTTATCAGATACAAGAGACCCAGTACTTC. Its protein product is CASSYQIQETQYF.